The 15 T cell receptor beta chains given below trace back to one sample, sequenced in a study of blood T cells in healthy people across ages. Primers used in a second PCR of roughly 6 to 12 cycles were a sample-barcoded 5' primer and a J-beta primer mix. TCRdb passed the 5' RACE reads through MiXCR, listing each CDR3 protein once. This table has about 620,000 distinct CDR3 sequences, around 50% appearing once. Sequencing was done on a sample of blood. These TCRs come from an elderly woman in good health.

This clonotype came up many times. The chain joins TRBV5-1 to TRBJ2-5; D is unresolved. Trimming left V 3 bases short and J 1 base short, with 13 bases between. Germline values: CDR1 SGHRS, CDR2 YFSETQ. The CDR3 has 15 residues. In nucleotides, the CDR3 is TGCGCCAGCAGCTCCCCCGAAGGATCCCAAGAGACCCAGTACTTC. Its translation: CASSSPEGSQETQYF.

At least ten counts were recorded for this clonotype. The rearrangement uses TRBV6-5 and TRBJ1-5; D gene uncertain. V lost 2 bases and J lost 6, with 8 bases in between. Germline lookup yields CDR1 MNHEY and CDR2 SVGAGI. The CDR3 has 13 amino acids. This CDR3 reads CASSYNPGQPQHF. In nucleotides, the CDR3 is TGTGCCAGCAGTTACAACCCCGGTCAGCCCCAGCATTTT.

The chain joins TRBV7-9 to TRBJ2-5; D gene ambiguous. The DNA end is a closer match to TRBJ2-7, so the J assignment may be wrong. Germline-derived CDR1 and CDR2 are SEHNR and FQNEAQ (reference sequence). This CDR3 is built from 13 residues. CDR3 bases: TGTGCCAGCAGCTTAGAACAGTTCTACGAGCAGTACTTC. The encoded protein is CASSLEQFYEQYF.

This clonotype was seen at least ten times. The V and J genes are TRBV5-1 and TRBJ2-5; 7 bases line up with TRBD1. CDR1 and CDR2 (germline): SGHRS, YFSETQ. Unmatched junction bases numbered 7, after V lost 5 bases and J lost 0 bases. CDR3 size: 15 residues. CDR3: CASSHSDRHQETQYF. The CDR3 DNA is TGCGCCAGCAGTCACTCGGACAGGCACCAAGAGACCCAGTACTTC.

This clonotype came up once. The chain has TRBV7-9 and TRBJ1-1, with D perhaps matching TRBD1 (6 bases). The V end was cut by 4 bases, the J end by 3 bases, with 12 bases between. Germline V gene sequence: CDR1 SEHNR, CDR2 FQNEAQ (reference sequence). This CDR3 has 14 amino acids. The CDR3 DNA reads TGTGCCAGCAGCTCGCCGAGGGGGGACACTGAAGCTTTCTTT. This codes for CASSSPRGDTEAFF.

The chain has TRBV14 and TRBJ2-3; a possible D gene is TRBD1 (6 bases). The CDR3 extends over 16 amino acids. Germline V gives CDR1 SGHDN, CDR2 FVKESK. The V gene lost 0 bases and the J gene lost 5 bases, with 15 bases spanning the gap. CDR3 sequence reads: CASSQEGTWRKDTQYF. The CDR3 bases are TGTGCCAGCAGCCAAGAGGGGACATGGAGGAAAGATACGCAGTATTTT.

The chain employs TRBV20-1 and TRBJ2-7; possibly TRBD1 or TRBD2 for D (5 bases each). Trimming shortened V by 8 bases and J by 2 bases, and 19 bases separated the two germline ends. CDR3 length: 14 residues. The germline V gene has CDR1 DFQATT and CDR2 SNEGSKA (reference sequence). CDR3 nucleotides: TGCAGTCCCTCATCCGGGACCCACCCCTACGAGCAGTACTTC. It specifies CSPSSGTHPYEQYF.

This clonotype was counted a few times. V gene TRBV28 combines with J gene TRBJ2-7; D gene ambiguous. The germline V gene encodes CDR1 MDHEN and CDR2 SYDVKM. This CDR3 is built from 14 residues. The V end was cut by 3 bases, the J end by 2 bases, with 11 bases between. The CDR3 reads CASSLAQPPYEQYF. For the CDR3, the DNA is TGTGCCAGCAGTTTGGCCCAGCCCCCCTACGAGCAGTACTTC.

The chain has TRBV4-2 and TRBJ1-2; maybe TRBD1 (5 bases). V was shortened by 0 bases and J by 5 bases, with 16 bases between the two germline ends. Per germline, CDR1 LGHNA and CDR2 YNFKEQ. This CDR3 contains 16 residues. The CDR3 here is CASSQDRRQGFYGYTF. CDR3 in DNA: TGTGCCAGCAGCCAAGATAGGAGGCAGGGCTTTTATGGCTACACCTTC.

In this sample, this clonotype turned up a few times. The chain links TRBV28 to TRBJ2-1; no reliable D call. Germline CDR1 and CDR2: MDHEN and SYDVKM. V shed 6 bases and J shed 1 base, with 13 bases lying between them. The CDR3 has 15 amino acids. CDR3 region: CASSGHGSSYNEQFF. CDR3 in DNA: TGTGCCAGCAGCGGTCACGGAAGTTCCTACAATGAGCAGTTCTTC. Full variable domain (remainder filled in from reference TRBV28 and TRBJ2-1): DVKVTQSSRYLVKRTGEKVFLECVQDMDHENMFWYRQDPGLGLRLIYFSYDVKMKEKGDIPEGYSVSREKKERFSLILESASTNQTSMYLCASSGHGSSYNEQFFGPGTRLTVL.

Comments on this clonotype: This may stem from a read error, because a much larger clone lies one nucleotide away. The gene calls are TRBV28 and TRBJ1-2; 9 nucleotides match TRBD1. This CDR3 region has 15 residues. Germline V gene data show CDR1 as MDHEN and CDR2 as SYDVKM. CDR3 nucleotides: TGTACCAGCTCTCCCGGGGACAGGGATGGCTATGGCTACACCTTC. Translated: CTSSPGDRDGYGYTF.

Concerning this clonotype: Since a much larger clone is just one base distant, this may be a read error. The V and J genes are TRBV7-2 and TRBJ2-5; D possibly uses TRBD1 or TRBD2 (6 bases each). V dropped 5 bases and J dropped 0 bases, with 7 bases sitting between them. This CDR3 spans 13 amino acids. Germline V gives CDR1 SGHTA, CDR2 FQGNSA. CDR3 residues: CASSGGHQETQYF. The CDR3 coding sequence is TGTGCCAGCAGCGGGGGGCACCAAGAGACCCAGTACTTC.

Concerning this clonotype: A read error may be the cause here, since a much bigger clone is one base away. The rearrangement joins TRBV7-9 to TRBJ2-5, with D perhaps matching TRBD2 (5 bases). Trimming took off 4 bases at V and 4 bases at J, with 10 bases between the two ends. The CDR3 consists of 13 residues. CDR1 and CDR2 (germline): SEHNR, FQNEAQ (reference sequence). CDR3 residues: CASSSGMRETQYF. The CDR3 DNA sequence: TGTGCCAGCAGCTCCGGGATGAGAGAGACCCAGTACTTC.

For the CDR3, the DNA is TGTGCCTGGGTTCGAACGGGAGGGGGCTACGAGCAGTACTTC. It codes for CAWVRTGGGYEQYF. This rearrangement joins TRBV30 to TRBJ2-4; the match to TRBD2 covers 8 bases. The end of the DNA aligns better with TRBJ2-7, so the J call may be wrong. Germline V gene lookup returns CDR1 GTSNPN and CDR2 SVGIG (reference sequence). CDR3 size: 14 residues.

V gene TRBV20-1 combines with J gene TRBJ1-5, with 8 bases matching TRBD1. The germline CDR1 and CDR2 sequences are DFQATT and SNEGSKA (reference sequence). The CDR3 extends over 13 amino acids. Trimming removed 6 bases from V and 6 bases from J; junction bases left unmatched: 7. The CDR3 here is CSAADRGSQPQHF. DNA for the CDR3: TGCAGTGCCGCCGACAGGGGCTCTCAGCCCCAGCATTTT.